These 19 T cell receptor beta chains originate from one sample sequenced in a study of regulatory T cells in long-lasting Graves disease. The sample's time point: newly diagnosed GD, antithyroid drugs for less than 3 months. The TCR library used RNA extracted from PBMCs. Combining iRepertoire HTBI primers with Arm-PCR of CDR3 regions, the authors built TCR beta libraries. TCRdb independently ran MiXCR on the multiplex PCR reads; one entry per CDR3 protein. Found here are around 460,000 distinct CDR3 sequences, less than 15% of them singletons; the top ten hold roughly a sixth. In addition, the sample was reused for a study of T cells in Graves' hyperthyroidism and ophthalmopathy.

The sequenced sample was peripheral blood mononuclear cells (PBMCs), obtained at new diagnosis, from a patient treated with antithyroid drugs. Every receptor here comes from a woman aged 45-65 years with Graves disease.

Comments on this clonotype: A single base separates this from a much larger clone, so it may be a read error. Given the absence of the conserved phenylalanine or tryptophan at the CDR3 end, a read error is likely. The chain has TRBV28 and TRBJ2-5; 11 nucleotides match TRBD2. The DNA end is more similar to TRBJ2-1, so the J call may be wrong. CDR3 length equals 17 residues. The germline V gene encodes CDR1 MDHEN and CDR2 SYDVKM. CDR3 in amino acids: CASTQGEIAGGPNEQFL. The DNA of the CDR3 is TGTGCCAGCACCCAGGGGGAAATAGCGGGAGGGCCCAATGAGCAGTTCCTC.

Here the CDR3 reads CASSIAGLAGGADTQYF. The CDR3, as DNA: TGTGCCAGCAGTATCGCGGGACTAGCGGGAGGGGCCGATACGCAGTATTTT. The chain employs TRBV6-1 and TRBJ2-3; 16 bases are shared with TRBD2. Germline CDR1 is MNHNS and CDR2 is SASEGT. The CDR3 loop spans 17 amino acids. The trim removed 5 bases at V and 6 bases at J, leaving 8 bases unmatched.

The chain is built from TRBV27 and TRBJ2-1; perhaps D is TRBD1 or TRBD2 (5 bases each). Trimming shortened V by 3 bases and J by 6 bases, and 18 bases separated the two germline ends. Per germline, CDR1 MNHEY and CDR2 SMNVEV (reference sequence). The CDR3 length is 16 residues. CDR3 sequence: CASSFGTGTSGNEQFF. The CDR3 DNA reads TGTGCCAGCAGTTTTGGAACGGGGACCTCTGGCAATGAGCAGTTCTTC.

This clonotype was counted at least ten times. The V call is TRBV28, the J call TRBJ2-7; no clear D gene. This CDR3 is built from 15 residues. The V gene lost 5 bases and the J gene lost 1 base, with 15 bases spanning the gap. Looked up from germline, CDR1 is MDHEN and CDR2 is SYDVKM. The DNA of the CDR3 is TGTGCCAGCAGTCCGGCAGGCAGGCATTCCTACGAGCAGTACTTC. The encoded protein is CASSPAGRHSYEQYF.

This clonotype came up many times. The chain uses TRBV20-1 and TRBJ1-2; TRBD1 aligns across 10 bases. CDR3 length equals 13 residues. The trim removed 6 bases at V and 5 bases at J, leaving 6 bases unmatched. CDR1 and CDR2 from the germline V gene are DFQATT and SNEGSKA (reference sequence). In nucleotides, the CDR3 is TGCAGTGCCCCGGGACAGGGGTTATATGGCTACACCTTC. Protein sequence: CSAPGQGLYGYTF.

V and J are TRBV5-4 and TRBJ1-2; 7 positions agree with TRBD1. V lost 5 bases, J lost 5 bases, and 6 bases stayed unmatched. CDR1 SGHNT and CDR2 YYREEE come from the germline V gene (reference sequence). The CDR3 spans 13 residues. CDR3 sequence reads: CASSNDRAYGYTF. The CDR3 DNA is TGTGCCAGCAGTAACGACAGGGCGTATGGCTACACCTTC. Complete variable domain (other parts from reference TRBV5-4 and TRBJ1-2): ETGVTQSPTHLIKTRGQQVTLRCSSQSGHNTVSWYQQALGQGPQFIFQYYREEENGRGNFPPRFSGLQFPNYSSELNVNALELDDSALYLCASSNDRAYGYTFGSGTRLTVV.

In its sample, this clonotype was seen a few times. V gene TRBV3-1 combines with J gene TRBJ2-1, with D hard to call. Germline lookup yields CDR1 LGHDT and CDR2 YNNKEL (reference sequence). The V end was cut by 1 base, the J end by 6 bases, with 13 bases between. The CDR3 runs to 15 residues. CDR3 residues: CASSQVPSMSNEQFF. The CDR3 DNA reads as TGTGCCAGCAGCCAAGTTCCGAGTATGTCCAATGAGCAGTTCTTC.

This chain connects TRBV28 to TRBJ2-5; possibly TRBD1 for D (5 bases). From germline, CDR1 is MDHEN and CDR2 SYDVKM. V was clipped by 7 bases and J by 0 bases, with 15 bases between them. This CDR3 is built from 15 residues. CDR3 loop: CASTAYRPYQETQYF. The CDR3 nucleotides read TGTGCCAGCACCGCTTACAGGCCGTACCAAGAGACCCAGTACTTC.

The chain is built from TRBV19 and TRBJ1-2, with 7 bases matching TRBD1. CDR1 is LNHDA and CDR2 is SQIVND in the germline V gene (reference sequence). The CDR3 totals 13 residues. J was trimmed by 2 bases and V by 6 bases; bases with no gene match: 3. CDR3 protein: CASRTGLNYGYTF. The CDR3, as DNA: TGTGCCAGTAGGACAGGGCTGAACTATGGCTACACCTTC.

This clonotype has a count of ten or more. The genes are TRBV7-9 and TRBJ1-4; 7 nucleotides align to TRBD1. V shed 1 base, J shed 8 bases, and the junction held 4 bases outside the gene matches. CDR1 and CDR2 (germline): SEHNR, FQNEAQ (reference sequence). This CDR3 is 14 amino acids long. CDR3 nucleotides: TGTGCCAGCAGCTTAGGACAGGGAAACGAAAAACTGTTTTTT. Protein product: CASSLGQGNEKLFF.

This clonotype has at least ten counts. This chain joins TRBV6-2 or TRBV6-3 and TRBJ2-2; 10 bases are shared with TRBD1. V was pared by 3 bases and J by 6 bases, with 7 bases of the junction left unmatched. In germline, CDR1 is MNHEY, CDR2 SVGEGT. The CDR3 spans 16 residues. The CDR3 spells CASSYNSGQGAGELFF. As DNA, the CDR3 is TGTGCCAGCAGTTATAATTCAGGACAGGGGGCCGGGGAGCTGTTTTTT.

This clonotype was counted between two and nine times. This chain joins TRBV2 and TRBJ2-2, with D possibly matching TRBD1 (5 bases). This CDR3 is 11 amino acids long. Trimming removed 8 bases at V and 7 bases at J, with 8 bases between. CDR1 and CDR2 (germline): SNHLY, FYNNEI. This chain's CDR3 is CASWGGGELFF. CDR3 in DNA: TGTGCCAGCTGGGGCGGCGGGGAGCTGTTTTTT.

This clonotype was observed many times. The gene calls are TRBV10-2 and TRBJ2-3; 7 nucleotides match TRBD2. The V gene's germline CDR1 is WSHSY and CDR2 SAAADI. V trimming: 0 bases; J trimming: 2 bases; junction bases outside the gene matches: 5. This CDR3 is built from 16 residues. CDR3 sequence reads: CASSESAGVITDTQYF. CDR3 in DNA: TGCGCCAGCAGTGAGTCCGCGGGAGTGATCACAGATACGCAGTATTTT.

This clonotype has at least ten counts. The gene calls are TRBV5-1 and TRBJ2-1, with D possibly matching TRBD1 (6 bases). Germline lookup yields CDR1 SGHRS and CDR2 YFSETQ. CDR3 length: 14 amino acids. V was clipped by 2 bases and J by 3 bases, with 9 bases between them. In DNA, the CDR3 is TGCGCCAGCAGCTTACAACAGGGCTACAATGAGCAGTTCTTC. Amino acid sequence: CASSLQQGYNEQFF. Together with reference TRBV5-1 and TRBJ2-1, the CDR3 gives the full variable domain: KAGVTQTPRYLIKTRGQQVTLSCSPISGHRSVSWYQQTPGQGLQFLFEYFSETQRNKGNFPGRFSGRQFSNSRSEMNVSTLELGDSALYLCASSLQQGYNEQFFGPGTRLTVL.

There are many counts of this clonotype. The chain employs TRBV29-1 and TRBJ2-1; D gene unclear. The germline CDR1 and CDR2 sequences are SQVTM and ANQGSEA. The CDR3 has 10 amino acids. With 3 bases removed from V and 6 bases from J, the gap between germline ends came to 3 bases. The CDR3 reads CSVDTNEQFF. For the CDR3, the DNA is TGCAGCGTTGACACCAATGAGCAGTTCTTC.

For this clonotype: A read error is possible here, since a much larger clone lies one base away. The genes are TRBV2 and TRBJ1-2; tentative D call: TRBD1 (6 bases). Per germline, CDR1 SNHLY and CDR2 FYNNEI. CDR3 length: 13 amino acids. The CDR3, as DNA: TGTGCCAGCAGTGAGCGGAAGGAAACCAGGGGAAACTTC. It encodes CASSERKETRGNF. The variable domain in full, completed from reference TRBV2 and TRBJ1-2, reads EPEVTQTPSHQVTQMGQEVILRCVPISNHLYFYWYRQILGQKVEFLVSFYNNEISEKSEIFDDQFSVERPDGSNFTLKIRSTKLEDSAMYFCASSERKETRGNFGSGTRLTVV.

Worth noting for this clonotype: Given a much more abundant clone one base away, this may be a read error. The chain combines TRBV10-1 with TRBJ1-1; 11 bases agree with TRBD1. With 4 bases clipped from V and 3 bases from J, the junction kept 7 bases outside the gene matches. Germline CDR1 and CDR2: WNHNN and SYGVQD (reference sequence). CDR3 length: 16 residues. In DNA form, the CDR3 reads TGCGCCAGCAGTGCGGCCGGGACAGGGGGTCACACTGAAGCTTTCTTT. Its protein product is CASSAAGTGGHTEAFF.

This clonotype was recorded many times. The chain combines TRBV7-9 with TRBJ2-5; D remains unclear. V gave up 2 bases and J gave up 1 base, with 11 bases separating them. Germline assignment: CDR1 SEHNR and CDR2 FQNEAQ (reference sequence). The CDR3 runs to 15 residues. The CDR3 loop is CASSLNLRVQETQYF. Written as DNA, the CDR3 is TGTGCCAGCAGCTTAAATTTACGGGTCCAAGAGACCCAGTACTTC.

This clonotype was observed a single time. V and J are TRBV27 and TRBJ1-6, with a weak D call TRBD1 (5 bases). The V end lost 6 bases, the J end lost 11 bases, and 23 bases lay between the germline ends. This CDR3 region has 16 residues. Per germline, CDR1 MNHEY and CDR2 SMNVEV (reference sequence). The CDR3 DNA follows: TGTGCCAGCAGCCAAGACGAGGGACCCGGGCGGGCACCCCTCCACTTT. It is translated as CASSQDEGPGRAPLHF.